This entry concerns a single T cell receptor beta chain. Its target is not known. The data derive from a study of graft-versus-host responses after intestinal transplantation. The CDR3 loop spans 11 amino acids. Germline loops: CDR1 DFQATT, CDR2 SNEGSKA (reference sequence). Between the trimmed V and J ends, which lost 4 bases and 3 bases, there was a span of 6 bases. Here immunoSEQ multiplex PCR was the method, and the copy in TCRdb shows in-frame clones only, minus some. The data show 90,000 to 150,000 clones, 85% to 95% seen once. The V gene is TRBV20-1, the J gene TRBJ1-1; no definite D call. The sequence derives from a human donor who received an intestinal transplant. The sequencing used unstimulated CD8+ T cells sorted from spleen or lymph node cells, collected before intestinal transplant. This CDR3 is CSATSDTEAFF. CDR3 nucleotides: TGCAGTGCTACGTCGGACACTGAAGCTTTCTTT.